This T cell receptor (beta chain) was observed in a study of blood T cell repertoires in COVID-19. Study in general: Samples of COVID-19 (acute and convalescent) were obtained from the United States, Italy and Spain. T cells, B-cell-depleted T cells, or PBMCs supplied cDNA or gDNA.

This clone appeared once. Trimming took 4 bases from V and 0 from J; bases not matched to a gene: 11. CDR1 is SQVTM, CDR2 ANQGSEA, per germline. The CDR3 runs to 18 residues. Per the authors' pipeline: Nucleated cell counts were estimated from reference gene primer amplification. Data came from immunoSEQ multiplex PCR; TCRdb stores just in-frame clones and leaves some out. That table is the source of V, J and clone size, and D and trimming were worked out from the DNA. The repertoire consists of 84,000 or so clones, with nearly 90% occurring once and the leading ten covering 6% to 8%. The rearrangement joins TRBV29-1 to TRBJ2-1; TRBD2 matches 11 bases. Sequenced sample: peripheral blood. The sequence was obtained from a man aged 70 or older with acute or convalescent COVID-19. CDR3 nucleotide sequence: TGCAGCGTTGTAGGACTAGCGGGCGTTATTAGCTCCTACAATGAGCAGTTCTTC. It yields the protein CSVVGLAGVISSYNEQFF.